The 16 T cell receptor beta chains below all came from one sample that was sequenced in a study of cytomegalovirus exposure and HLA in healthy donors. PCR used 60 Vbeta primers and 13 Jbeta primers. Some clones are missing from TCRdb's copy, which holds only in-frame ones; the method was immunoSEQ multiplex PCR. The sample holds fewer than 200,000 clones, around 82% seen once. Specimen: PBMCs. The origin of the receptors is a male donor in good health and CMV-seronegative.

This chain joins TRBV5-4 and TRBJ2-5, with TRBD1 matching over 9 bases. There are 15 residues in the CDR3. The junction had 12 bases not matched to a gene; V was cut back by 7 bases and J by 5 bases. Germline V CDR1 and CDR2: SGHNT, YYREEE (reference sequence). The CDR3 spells CASSPRTGEGETQYF. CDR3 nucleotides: TGTGCCAGCTCGCCCCGGACAGGGGAGGGGGAGACCCAGTACTTC. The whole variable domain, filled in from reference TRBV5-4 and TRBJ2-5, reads ETGVTQSPTHLIKTRGQQVTLRCSSQSGHNTVSWYQQALGQGPQFIFQYYREEENGRGNFPPRFSGLQFPNYSSELNVNALELDDSALYLCASSPRTGEGETQYFGPGTRLLVL.

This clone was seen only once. The CDR3 region is CASSSDPNTGELFF. In nucleotides, the CDR3 is TGTGCCAGCAGCAGCGACCCGAACACCGGGGAGCTGTTTTTT. V is TRBV11-2 and J is TRBJ2-2, with D uncertain. Germline V gives CDR1 SGHAT, CDR2 FQNNGV. V was shortened by 5 bases and J by 0 bases, with 7 bases between the two germline ends. This CDR3 has 14 residues.

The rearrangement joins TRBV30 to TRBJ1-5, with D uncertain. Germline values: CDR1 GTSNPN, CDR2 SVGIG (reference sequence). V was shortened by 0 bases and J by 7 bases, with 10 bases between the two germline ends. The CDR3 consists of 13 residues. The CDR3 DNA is TGTGCCTGGAGTGTTGGGGAGACACAGCCCCAGCATTTT. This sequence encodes CAWSVGETQPQHF.

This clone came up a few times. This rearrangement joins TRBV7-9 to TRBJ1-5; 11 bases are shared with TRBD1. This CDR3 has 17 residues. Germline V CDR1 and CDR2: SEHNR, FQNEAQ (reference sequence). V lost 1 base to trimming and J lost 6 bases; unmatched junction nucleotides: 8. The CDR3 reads CASSLVPWTGGFQPQHF. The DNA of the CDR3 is TGTGCCAGCAGCTTAGTGCCTTGGACAGGGGGCTTTCAGCCCCAGCATTTT. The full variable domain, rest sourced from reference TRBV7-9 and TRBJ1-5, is DTGVSQNPRHKITKRGQNVTFRCDPISEHNRLYWYRQTLGQGPEFLTYFQNEAQLEKSRLLSDRFSAERPKGSFSTLEIQRTEQGDSAMYLCASSLVPWTGGFQPQHFGDGTRLSIL.

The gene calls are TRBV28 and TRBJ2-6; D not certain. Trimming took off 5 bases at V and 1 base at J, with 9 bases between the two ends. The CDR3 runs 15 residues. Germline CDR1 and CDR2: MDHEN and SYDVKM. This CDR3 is CASSHRVSGANVLTF. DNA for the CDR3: TGTGCCAGCAGTCACCGGGTGTCTGGGGCCAACGTCCTGACTTTC.

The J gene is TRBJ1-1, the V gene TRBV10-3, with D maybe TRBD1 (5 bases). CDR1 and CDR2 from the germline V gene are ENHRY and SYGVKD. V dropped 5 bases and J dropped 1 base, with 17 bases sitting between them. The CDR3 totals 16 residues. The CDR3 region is CAISYPTARGNTEAFF. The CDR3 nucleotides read TGTGCCATCAGTTATCCCACGGCAAGGGGGAACACTGAAGCTTTCTTT.

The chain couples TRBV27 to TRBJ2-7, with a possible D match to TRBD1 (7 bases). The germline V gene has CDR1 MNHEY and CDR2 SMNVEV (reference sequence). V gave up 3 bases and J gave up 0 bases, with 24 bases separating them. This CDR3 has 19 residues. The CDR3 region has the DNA TGTGCCAGCAGTTTCCGACGCCCGCCAGGGGGGCCAAGCTCCTACGAGCAGTACTTC. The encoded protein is CASSFRRPPGGPSSYEQYF.

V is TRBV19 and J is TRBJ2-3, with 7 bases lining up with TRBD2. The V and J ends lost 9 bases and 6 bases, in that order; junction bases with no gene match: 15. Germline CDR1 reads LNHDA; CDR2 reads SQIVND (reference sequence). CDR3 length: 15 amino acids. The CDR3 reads CASSDRSLGGDTQYF. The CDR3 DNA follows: TGTGCCAGCAGTGACCGGAGCCTCGGGGGGGATACGCAGTATTTT.

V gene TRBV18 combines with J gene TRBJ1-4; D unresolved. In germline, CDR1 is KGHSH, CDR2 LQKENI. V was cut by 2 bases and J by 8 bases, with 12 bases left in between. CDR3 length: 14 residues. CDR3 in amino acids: CASSPNRSLEKLFF. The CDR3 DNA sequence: TGTGCCAGCTCACCAAACAGAAGCCTCGAAAAACTGTTTTTT.

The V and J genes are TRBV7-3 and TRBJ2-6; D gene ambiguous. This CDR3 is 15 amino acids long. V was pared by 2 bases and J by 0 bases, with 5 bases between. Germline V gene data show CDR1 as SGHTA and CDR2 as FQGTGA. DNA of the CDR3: TGTGCCAGCAGCTTAGCGGTCTCTGGGGCCAACGTCCTGACTTTC. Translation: CASSLAVSGANVLTF.

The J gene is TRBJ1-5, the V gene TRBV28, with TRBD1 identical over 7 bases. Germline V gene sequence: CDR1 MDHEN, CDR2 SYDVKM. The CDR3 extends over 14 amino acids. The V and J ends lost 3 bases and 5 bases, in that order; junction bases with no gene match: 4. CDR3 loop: CASSFATGDQPQHF. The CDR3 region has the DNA TGTGCCAGCAGTTTCGCTACAGGGGATCAGCCCCAGCATTTT. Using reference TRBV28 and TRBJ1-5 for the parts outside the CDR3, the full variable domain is DVKVTQSSRYLVKRTGEKVFLECVQDMDHENMFWYRQDPGLGLRLIYFSYDVKMKEKGDIPEGYSVSREKKERFSLILESASTNQTSMYLCASSFATGDQPQHFGDGTRLSIL.

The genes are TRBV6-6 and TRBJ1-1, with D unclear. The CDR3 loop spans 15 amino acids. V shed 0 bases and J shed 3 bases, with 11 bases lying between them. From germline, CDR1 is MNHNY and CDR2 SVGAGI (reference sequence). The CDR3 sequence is CASSYSPGHDTEAFF. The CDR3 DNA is TGTGCCAGCAGTTACTCTCCAGGCCATGACACTGAAGCTTTCTTT.

The CDR3 bases are TGTGCCAGTAGTTATTATCCAGGGGGCTACGAGCAGTACTTC. Translated: CASSYYPGGYEQYF. This chain joins TRBV19 and TRBJ2-7, with 7 nucleotides matching TRBD1. In germline, CDR1 is LNHDA, CDR2 SQIVND (reference sequence). After removal of 5 bases from V and 3 bases from J, the junction contained 7 bases not matched to a gene. The length of the CDR3 is 14 residues.

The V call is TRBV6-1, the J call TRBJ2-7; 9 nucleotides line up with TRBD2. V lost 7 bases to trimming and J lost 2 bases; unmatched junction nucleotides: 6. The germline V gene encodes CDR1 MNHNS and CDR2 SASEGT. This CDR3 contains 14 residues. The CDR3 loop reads CASIIAGAAYEQYF. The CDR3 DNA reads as TGTGCCAGCATAATAGCGGGGGCCGCCTACGAGCAGTACTTC.

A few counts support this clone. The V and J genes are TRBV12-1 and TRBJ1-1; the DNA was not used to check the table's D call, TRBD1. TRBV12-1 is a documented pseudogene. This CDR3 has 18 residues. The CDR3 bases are TGTGCCGGAGAACTACAGGGACCCCCTTTGGTATTGGGGACTGAAGCTTTCTTT. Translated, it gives CAGELQGPPLVLGTEAFF.

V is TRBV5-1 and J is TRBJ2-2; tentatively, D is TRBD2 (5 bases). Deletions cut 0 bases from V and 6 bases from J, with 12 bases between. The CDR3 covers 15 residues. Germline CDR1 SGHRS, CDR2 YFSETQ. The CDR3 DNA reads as TGCGCCAGCAGCTTGGTTCGGGGTCAGGCCGGGGAGCTGTTTTTT. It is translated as CASSLVRGQAGELFF.